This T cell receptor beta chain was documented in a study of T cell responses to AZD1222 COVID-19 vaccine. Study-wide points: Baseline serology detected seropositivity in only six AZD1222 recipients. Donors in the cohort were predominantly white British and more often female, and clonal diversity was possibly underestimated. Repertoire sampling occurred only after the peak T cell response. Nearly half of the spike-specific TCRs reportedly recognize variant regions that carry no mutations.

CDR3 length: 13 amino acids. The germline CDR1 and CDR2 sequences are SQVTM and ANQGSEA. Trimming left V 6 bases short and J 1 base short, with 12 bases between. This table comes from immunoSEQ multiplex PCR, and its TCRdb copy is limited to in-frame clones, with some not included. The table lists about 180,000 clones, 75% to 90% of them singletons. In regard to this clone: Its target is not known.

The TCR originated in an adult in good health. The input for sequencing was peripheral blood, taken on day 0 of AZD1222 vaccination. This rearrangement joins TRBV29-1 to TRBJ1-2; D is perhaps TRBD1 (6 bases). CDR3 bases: TGCAGCGTGGCACAGGGAGTTAACTATGGCTACACCTTC. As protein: CSVAQGVNYGYTF.